Here is one T cell receptor (beta chain) with its context. Its target is not known. The sample is drawn from a study of radiotherapy plus CTLA-4 blockade in lung cancer. Study-wide context: Of the patients, roughly 20% showed objective responses and around 32% attained disease control. General observations from the study: Together with interferon-beta, which increased in serum after radiation, early dynamic changes in blood T cell clones were reportedly the best predictors of response. Tumor-derived TCR clones expanded in blood after radiotherapy plus ipilimumab.

Generated by immunoSEQ multiplex PCR, the TCRdb table keeps only in-frame clones and is missing some. The table has some 67,000 clones, less than 85% seen once; the top ten hold about 17%. CTLA-4 blockade using ipilimumab, together with focal radiation, was received by patients with chemo-refractory metastatic non-small-cell lung cancer. The source of this sequence is a human donor with non-small cell lung cancer whose response to radiotherapy plus ipilimumab could not be evaluated. Some clones in this sample may be carry-over from other donors' samples. The input for sequencing was peripheral blood, taken from a patient treated with radiotherapy plus ipilimumab.

The CDR3 reads CASSPTRSQGGNYGYTF. The CDR3 DNA reads as TGTGCCAGCAGCCCTACTCGCTCCCAAGGGGGCAACTATGGCTACACCTTC. The chain links TRBV7-9 to TRBJ1-2; TRBD1 matches 7 bases. CDR3 length: 17 residues. Germline V lookup: CDR1 SEHNR, CDR2 FQNEAQ (reference sequence). V shed 5 bases and J 2 bases; nucleotides not matched to a gene: 14.